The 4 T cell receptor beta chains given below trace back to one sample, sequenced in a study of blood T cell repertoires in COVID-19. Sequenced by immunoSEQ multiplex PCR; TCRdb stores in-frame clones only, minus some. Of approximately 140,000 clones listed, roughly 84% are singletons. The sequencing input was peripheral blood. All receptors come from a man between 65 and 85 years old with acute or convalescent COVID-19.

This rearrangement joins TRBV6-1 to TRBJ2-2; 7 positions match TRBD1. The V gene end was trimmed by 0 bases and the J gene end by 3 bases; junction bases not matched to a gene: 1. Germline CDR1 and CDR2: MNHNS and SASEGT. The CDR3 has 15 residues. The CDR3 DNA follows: TGTGCCAGCAGTGAAGCGGGACAGCACACCGGGGAGCTGTTTTTT. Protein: CASSEAGQHTGELFF.

CDR3 sequence (DNA): TGTGCCAGCTCACGCGAGACAGCCACATACCCCTACGAGCAGTACTTC. Encoded protein: CASSRETATYPYEQYF. The chain combines TRBV18 with TRBJ2-7; TRBD1 might be the D (5 bases). Germline V CDR1 and CDR2: KGHSH, LQKENI. This CDR3 is 16 amino acids long. Trimming cost V 4 bases and J 2 bases, with 18 bases left between them. Together with reference TRBV18 and TRBJ2-7, the CDR3 gives the full variable domain: NAGVMQNPRHLVRRRGQEARLRCSPMKGHSHVYWYRQLPEEGLKFMVYLQKENIIDESGMPKERFSAEFPKEGPSILRIQQVVRGDSAAYFCASSRETATYPYEQYFGPGTRLTVT.

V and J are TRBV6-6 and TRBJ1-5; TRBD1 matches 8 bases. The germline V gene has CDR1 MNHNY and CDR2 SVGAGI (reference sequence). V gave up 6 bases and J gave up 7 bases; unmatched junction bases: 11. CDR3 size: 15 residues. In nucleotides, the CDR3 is TGTGCCAGCAGAACATTGGACAGGGCAGAACAGCCCCAGCATTTT. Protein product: CASRTLDRAEQPQHF.

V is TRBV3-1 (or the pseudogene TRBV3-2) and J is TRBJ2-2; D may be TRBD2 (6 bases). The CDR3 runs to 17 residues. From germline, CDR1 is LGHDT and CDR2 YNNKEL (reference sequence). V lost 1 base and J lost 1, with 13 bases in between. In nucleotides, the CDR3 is TGTGCCAGCAGCCAAGGGCTAGCGAGGCTGAACACCGGGGAGCTGTTTTTT. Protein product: CASSQGLARLNTGELFF.